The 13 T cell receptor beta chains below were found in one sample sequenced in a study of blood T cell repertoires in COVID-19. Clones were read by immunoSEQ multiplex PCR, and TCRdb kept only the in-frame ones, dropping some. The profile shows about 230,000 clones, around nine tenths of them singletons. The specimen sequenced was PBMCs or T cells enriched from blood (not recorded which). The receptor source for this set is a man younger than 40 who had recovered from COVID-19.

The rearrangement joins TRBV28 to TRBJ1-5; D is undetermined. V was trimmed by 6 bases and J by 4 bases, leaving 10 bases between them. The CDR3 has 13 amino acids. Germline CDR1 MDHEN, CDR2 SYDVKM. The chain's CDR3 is CASSPNLNQPQHF. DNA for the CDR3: TGTGCCAGCAGCCCTAATTTAAATCAGCCCCAGCATTTT.

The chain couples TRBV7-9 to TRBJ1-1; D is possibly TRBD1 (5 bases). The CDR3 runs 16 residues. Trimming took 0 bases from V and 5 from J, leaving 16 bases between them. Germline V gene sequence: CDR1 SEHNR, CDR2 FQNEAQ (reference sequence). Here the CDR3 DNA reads TGTGCCAGCAGCTTAGCTACAGGCAACGCTGGTACTGAAGCTTTCTTT. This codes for CASSLATGNAGTEAFF.

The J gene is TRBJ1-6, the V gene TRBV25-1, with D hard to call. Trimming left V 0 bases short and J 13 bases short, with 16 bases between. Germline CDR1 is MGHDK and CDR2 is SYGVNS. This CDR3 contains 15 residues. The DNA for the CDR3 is TGTGCCAGCAGTGAATATGAGAGTGGTCCGGGTCCCCTCCACTTT. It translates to CASSEYESGPGPLHF.

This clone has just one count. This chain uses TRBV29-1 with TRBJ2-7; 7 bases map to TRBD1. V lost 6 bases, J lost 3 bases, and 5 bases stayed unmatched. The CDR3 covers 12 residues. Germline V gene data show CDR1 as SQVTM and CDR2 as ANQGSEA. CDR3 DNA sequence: TGCAGCGTCGTACAGGGGATCTACGAGCAGTACTTC. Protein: CSVVQGIYEQYF.

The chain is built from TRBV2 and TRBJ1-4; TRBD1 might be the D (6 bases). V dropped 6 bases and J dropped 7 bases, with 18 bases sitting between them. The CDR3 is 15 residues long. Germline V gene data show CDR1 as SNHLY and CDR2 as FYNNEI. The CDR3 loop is CASRALRGGIEKLFF. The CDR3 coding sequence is TGTGCCAGCAGGGCCCTGAGGGGGGGTATTGAAAAACTGTTTTTT.

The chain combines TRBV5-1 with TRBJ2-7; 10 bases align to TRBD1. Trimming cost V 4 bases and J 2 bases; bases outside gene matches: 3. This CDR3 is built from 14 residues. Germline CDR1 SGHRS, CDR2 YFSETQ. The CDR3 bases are TGCGCCAGCAGCGCCGGGACAGGGGCCTACGAGCAGTACTTC. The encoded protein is CASSAGTGAYEQYF.

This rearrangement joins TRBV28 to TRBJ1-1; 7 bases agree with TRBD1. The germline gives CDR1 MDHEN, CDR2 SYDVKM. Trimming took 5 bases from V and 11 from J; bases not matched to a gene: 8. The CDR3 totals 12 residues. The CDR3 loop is CASSQGQEVAFF. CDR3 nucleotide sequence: TGTGCCAGCAGTCAAGGACAGGAGGTCGCTTTCTTT.

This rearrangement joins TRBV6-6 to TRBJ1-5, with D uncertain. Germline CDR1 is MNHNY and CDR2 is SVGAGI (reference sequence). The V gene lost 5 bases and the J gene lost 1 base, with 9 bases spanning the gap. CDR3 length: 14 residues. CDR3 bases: TGTGCCAGCAGTCCAACAGACAGCAATCAGCCCCAGCATTTT. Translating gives CASSPTDSNQPQHF.

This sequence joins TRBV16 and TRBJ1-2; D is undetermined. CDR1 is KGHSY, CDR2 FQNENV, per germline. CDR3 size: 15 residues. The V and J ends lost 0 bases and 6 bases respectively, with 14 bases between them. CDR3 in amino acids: CASSQSQMAGNGYTF. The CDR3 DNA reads TGTGCCAGCAGCCAATCCCAGATGGCAGGAAATGGCTACACCTTC.

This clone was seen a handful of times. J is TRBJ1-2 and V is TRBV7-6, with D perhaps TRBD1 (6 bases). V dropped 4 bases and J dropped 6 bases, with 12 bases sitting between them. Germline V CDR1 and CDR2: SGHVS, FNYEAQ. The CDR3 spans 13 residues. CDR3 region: CASSSTTGHGYTF. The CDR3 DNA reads TGTGCCAGCAGCTCAACCACAGGGCATGGCTACACCTTC. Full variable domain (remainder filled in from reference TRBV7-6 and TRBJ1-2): GAGVSQSPRYKVTKRGQDVALRCDPISGHVSLYWYRQALGQGPEFLTYFNYEAQQDKSGLPNDRFSAERPEGSISTLTIQRTEQRDSAMYRCASSSTTGHGYTFGSGTRLTVV.

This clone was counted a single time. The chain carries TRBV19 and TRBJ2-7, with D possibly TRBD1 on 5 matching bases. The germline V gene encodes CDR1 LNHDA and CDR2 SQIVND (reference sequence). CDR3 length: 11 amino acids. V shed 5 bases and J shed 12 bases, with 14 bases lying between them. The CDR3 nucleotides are TGTGCCAGTAGTCGAGGCAGGGCGATGTACTTC. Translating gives CASSRGRAMYF.

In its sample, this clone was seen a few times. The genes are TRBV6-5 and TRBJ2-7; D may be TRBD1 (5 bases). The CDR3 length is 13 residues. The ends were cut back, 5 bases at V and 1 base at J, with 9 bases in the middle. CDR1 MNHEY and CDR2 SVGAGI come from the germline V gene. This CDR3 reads CASSRTSSYEQYF. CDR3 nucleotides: TGTGCCAGCAGTCGGACATCGTCCTACGAGCAGTACTTC.

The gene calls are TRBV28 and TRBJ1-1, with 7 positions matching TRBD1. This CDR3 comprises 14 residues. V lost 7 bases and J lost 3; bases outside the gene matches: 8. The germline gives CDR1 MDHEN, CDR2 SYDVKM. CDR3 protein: CASTQPGGYTEAFF. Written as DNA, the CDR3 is TGTGCCAGCACCCAACCAGGGGGATACACTGAAGCTTTCTTT.